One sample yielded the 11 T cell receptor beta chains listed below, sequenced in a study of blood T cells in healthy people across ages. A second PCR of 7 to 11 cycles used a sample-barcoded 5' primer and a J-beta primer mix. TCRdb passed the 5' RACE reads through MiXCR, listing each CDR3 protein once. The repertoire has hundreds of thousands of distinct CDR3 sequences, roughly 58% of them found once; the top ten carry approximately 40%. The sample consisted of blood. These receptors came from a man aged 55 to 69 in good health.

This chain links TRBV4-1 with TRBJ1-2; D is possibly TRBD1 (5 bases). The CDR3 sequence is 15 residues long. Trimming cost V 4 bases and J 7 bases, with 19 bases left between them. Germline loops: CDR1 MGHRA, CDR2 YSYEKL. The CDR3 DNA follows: TGCGCCAGCAGCCGCGAACCGGGACCCCTAACTGGCTACACCTTC. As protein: CASSREPGPLTGYTF.

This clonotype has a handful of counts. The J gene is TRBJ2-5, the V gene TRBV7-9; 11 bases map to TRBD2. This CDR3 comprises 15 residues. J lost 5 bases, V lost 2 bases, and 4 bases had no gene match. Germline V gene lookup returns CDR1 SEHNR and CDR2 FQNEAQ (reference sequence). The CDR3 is CASSLLAGGIETQYF. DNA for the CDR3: TGTGCCAGCAGCTTACTAGCGGGGGGAATTGAGACCCAGTACTTC. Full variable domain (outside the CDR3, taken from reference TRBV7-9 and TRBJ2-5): DTGVSQNPRHKITKRGQNVTFRCDPISEHNRLYWYRQTLGQGPEFLTYFQNEAQLEKSRLLSDRFSAERPKGSFSTLEIQRTEQGDSAMYLCASSLLAGGIETQYFGPGTRLLVL.

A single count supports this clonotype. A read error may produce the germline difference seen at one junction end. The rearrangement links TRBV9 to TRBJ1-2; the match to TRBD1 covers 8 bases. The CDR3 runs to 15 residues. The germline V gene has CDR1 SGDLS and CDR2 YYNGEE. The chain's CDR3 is CASSSGRGLNHGYTF. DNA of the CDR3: TGTGCCAGCAGCTCAGGCAGGGGGCTTAACCATGGCTACACCTTC.

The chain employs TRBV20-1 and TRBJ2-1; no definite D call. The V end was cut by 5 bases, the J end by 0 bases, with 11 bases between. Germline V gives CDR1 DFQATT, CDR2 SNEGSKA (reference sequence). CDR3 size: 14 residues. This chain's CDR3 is CSAQARSSYNEQFF. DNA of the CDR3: TGCAGTGCTCAAGCGCGAAGCTCCTACAATGAGCAGTTCTTC.

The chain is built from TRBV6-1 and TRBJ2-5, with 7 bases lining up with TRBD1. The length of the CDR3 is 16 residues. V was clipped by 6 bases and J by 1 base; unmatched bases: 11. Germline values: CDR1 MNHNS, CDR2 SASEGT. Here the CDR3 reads CASSEISTGPQETQYF. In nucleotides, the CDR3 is TGTGCCAGCAGCGAGATATCGACAGGGCCCCAAGAGACCCAGTACTTC.

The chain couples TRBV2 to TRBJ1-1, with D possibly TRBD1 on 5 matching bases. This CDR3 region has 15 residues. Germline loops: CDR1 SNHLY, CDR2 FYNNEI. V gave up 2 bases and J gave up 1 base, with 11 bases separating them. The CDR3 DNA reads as TGTGCCAGCAGTGAAAGCGTGACAGAGAACACTGAAGCTTTCTTT. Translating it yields CASSESVTENTEAFF.

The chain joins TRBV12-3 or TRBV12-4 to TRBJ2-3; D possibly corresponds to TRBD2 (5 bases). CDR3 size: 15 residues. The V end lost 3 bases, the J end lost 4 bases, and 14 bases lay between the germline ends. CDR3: CASSLGSLDADTQYF. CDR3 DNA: TGTGCCAGCAGTTTGGGGAGCTTAGACGCAGATACGCAGTATTTT.

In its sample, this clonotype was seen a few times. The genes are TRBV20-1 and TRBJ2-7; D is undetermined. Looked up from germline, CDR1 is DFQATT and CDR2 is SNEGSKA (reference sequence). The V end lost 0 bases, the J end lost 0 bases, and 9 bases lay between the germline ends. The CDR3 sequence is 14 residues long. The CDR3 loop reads CSAREPLSSYEQYF. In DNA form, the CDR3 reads TGCAGTGCTAGAGAACCCTTAAGCTCCTACGAGCAGTACTTC.

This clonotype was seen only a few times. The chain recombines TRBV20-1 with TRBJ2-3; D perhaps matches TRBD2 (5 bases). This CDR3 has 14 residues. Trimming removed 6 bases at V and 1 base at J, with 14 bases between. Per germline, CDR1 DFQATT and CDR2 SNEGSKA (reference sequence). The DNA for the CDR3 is TGCAGTGCCGGAGGCGCGGATGGCACAGATACGCAGTATTTT. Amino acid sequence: CSAGGADGTDTQYF.

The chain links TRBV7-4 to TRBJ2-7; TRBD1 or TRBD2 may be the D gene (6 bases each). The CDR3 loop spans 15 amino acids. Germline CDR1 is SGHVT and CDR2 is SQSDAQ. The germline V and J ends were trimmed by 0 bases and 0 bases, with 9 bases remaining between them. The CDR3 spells CASSLAGGASYEQYF. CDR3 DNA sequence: TGTGCCAGCAGCTTAGCCGGGGGCGCCTCCTACGAGCAGTACTTC.

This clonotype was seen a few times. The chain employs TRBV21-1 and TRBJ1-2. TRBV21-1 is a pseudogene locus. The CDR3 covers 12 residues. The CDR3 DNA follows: TGTGCCAGCCTTTTTTGGTACTATGGCTACACCTTC. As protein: CASLFWYYGYTF.